Listed here are 13 T cell receptor beta chains from one sample, sequenced in a study of T cell changes during pregnancy in multiple sclerosis. Some clones are missing from TCRdb's copy, which holds only in-frame ones; the method was immunoSEQ multiplex PCR. The sample holds tens of thousands of clones, almost 95% seen once. The sample taken for sequencing was peripheral blood. The receptors were gathered from a female donor with multiple sclerosis, enrolled in a pregnancy study.

The CDR3 loop is CASSYRTRQETQYF. CDR3 in DNA: TGTGCCAGCAGTTACAGGACTAGACAAGAGACCCAGTACTTC. J is TRBJ2-5 and V is TRBV6-5; the match to TRBD2 covers 7 bases. The CDR3 has 14 amino acids. Trimming removed 2 bases from V and 2 bases from J; junction bases left unmatched: 2. Germline assignment: CDR1 MNHEY and CDR2 SVGAGI.

The chain joins TRBV2 to TRBJ2-7; D is undetermined. V was cut by 6 bases and J by 1 base, with 13 bases left in between. Germline values: CDR1 SNHLY, CDR2 FYNNEI. This CDR3 is 14 amino acids long. CDR3 DNA: TGTGCCAGCAGAGCAACACAGCTTTCCTACGAGCAGTACTTC. Residues: CASRATQLSYEQYF.

This rearrangement joins TRBV7-2 to TRBJ1-2, with D possibly being TRBD1 (5 bases). CDR1 and CDR2 (germline): SGHTA, FQGNSA. CDR3 length equals 14 residues. Here the CDR3 reads CATTGDPNNYGYTF. The CDR3 bases are TGTGCGACTACGGGGGATCCCAATAACTATGGCTACACCTTC.

The rearrangement joins TRBV9 to TRBJ1-4; weak D call: TRBD1 (5 bases). V lost 4 bases, J lost 5 bases, and 12 bases lay in between. Looked up from germline, CDR1 is SGDLS and CDR2 is YYNGEE. This CDR3 has 14 residues. CDR3 sequence: CASSPRGGNEKLFF. In DNA form, the CDR3 reads TGTGCCAGCAGCCCCCGGGGGGGAAATGAAAAACTGTTTTTT. Drawing the rest from reference TRBV9 and TRBJ1-4, the complete variable domain is DSGVTQTPKHLITATGQRVTLRCSPRSGDLSVYWYQQSLDQGLQFLIQYYNGEERAKGNILERFSAQQFPDLHSELNLSSLELGDSALYFCASSPRGGNEKLFFGSGTQLSVL.

The rearrangement links TRBV11-2 to TRBJ2-7; possible D gene TRBD1, 6 bases. Trimming took 2 bases from V and 2 from J, leaving 10 bases between them. The CDR3 has 14 residues. Germline CDR1 and CDR2: SGHAT and FQNNGV. Here the CDR3 DNA reads TGTGCCAGCAGCTTACTCCAGGGGACCTACGAGCAGTACTTC. It translates to CASSLLQGTYEQYF.

The genes are TRBV11-2 and TRBJ2-7, with 10 bases aligning to TRBD1. There are 14 residues in the CDR3. V trimming: 4 bases; J trimming: 4 bases; junction bases outside the gene matches: 4. CDR1 is SGHAT and CDR2 is FQNNGV in the germline V gene. CDR3 residues: CASSYRTGGYEQYF. DNA of the CDR3: TGTGCCAGCAGCTACAGGACAGGGGGGTACGAGCAGTACTTC.

V is TRBV5-1 and J is TRBJ2-2, with 9 nucleotides matching TRBD2. Germline-derived CDR1 and CDR2 are SGHRS and YFSETQ. The CDR3 is made up of 14 amino acids. The ends lost 7 bases at V and 3 bases at J; junction bases unmatched: 4. The CDR3 region is CASRKREDTGELFF. CDR3 sequence (DNA): TGCGCCAGCCGTAAGCGGGAGGACACCGGGGAGCTGTTTTTT.

This chain uses TRBV7-8 with TRBJ2-7; D possibly uses TRBD1 or TRBD2 (5 bases each). Trimming stripped 6 bases from V and 0 bases from J, with 15 bases between. Germline V lookup: CDR1 SGHVS, CDR2 FQNEAQ. The CDR3 is 15 residues long. The CDR3 reads CASSDTSGGSYEQYF. CDR3 in DNA: TGTGCCAGCAGTGATACGTCTGGGGGCTCCTACGAGCAGTACTTC. The full variable domain, its missing parts supplied by reference TRBV7-8 and TRBJ2-7, is GAGVSQSPRYKVAKRGQDVALRCDPISGHVSLFWYQQALGQGPEFLTYFQNEAQLDKSGLPSDRFFAERPEGSVSTLKIQRTQQEDSAVYLCASSDTSGGSYEQYFGPGTRLTVT.

This clone has a single count. The V and J genes are TRBV6-1 and TRBJ2-1; D not certain. CDR3 size: 12 residues. V lost 7 bases and J lost 0, with 4 bases in between. Germline V gives CDR1 MNHNS, CDR2 SASEGT. The CDR3 reads CASNLSYNEQFF. In DNA form, the CDR3 reads TGTGCCAGCAATCTCTCCTACAATGAGCAGTTCTTC.

The rearrangement uses TRBV5-1 and TRBJ2-3, with 8 bases aligning to TRBD1. CDR3 size: 14 residues. Germline V gene sequence: CDR1 SGHRS, CDR2 YFSETQ. With 4 bases clipped from V and 1 base from J, the junction kept 2 bases outside the gene matches. The CDR3 DNA follows: TGCGCCAGCAGCCAACAGGGGGGCACAGATACGCAGTATTTT. Its translation is CASSQQGGTDTQYF.

This clone was observed a single time. The chain links TRBV27 to TRBJ2-7; D perhaps matches TRBD1 (5 bases). V lost 6 bases and J 2 bases, leaving 14 bases between the germline ends. The CDR3 is made up of 14 amino acids. Germline V gene lookup returns CDR1 MNHEY and CDR2 SMNVEV (reference sequence). As DNA, the CDR3 is TGTGCCAGCAGGCGCGTGGGGCAGGCCTACGAGCAGTACTTC. Its protein is CASRRVGQAYEQYF.

V and J are TRBV10-1 and TRBJ2-1, with D hard to call. The length of the CDR3 is 13 residues. Germline CDR1 WNHNN, CDR2 SYGVQD (reference sequence). V gave up 1 base and J gave up 8 bases, with 9 bases separating them. The CDR3 loop reads CASSELGYDEQFF. The CDR3 DNA reads TGCGCCAGCAGTGAGTTAGGCTATGATGAGCAGTTCTTC.

V and J are TRBV6-6 and TRBJ2-2; 13 bases map to TRBD2. Germline V gives CDR1 MNHNY, CDR2 SVGAGI (reference sequence). The CDR3 spans 15 residues. V was pared by 6 bases and J by 5 bases, with 3 bases of the junction left unmatched. CDR3 nucleotides: TGTGCCAGCAGCAGACTAGCGGGAGGTACCGGGGAGCTGTTTTTT. As protein: CASSRLAGGTGELFF.